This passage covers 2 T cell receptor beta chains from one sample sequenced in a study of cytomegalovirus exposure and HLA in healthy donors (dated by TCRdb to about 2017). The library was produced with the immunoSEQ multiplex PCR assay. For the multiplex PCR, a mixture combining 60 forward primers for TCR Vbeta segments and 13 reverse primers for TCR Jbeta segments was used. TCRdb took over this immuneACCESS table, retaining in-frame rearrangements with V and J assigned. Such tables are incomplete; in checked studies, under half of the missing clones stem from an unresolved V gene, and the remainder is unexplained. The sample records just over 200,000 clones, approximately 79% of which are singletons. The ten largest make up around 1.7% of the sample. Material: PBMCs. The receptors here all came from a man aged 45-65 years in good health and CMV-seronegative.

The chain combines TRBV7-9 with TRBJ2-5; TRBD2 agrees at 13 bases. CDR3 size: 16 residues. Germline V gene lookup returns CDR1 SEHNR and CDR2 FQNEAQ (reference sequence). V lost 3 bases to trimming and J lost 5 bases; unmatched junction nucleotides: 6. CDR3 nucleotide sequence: TGTGCCAGCAGCTTTAGGACTAGCGGGAGTTACGAGACCCAGTACTTC. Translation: CASSFRTSGSYETQYF.

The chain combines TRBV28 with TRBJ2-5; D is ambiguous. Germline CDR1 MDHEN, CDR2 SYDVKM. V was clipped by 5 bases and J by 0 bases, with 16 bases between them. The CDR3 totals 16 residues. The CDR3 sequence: CASSPSTDKYQETQYF. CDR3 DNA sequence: TGTGCCAGCAGTCCCTCTACAGATAAGTACCAAGAGACCCAGTACTTC.